Reported below is one TCR beta chain. This sample was included in a study of blood T cells in healthy people across ages. V dropped 5 bases and J dropped 4 bases, with 17 bases sitting between them. Germline V gives CDR1 SGHTA, CDR2 FQGTGA. This CDR3 is 15 amino acids long. A second PCR of 7 to 11 cycles used a sample-barcoded 5' primer and a J-beta primer mix. TCRdb re-called the 5' RACE reads with MiXCR, one entry per CDR3 protein. This sample has roughly 790,000 distinct CDR3 sequences, with roughly 41% found just once. The sample was blood. This chain links TRBV7-3 with TRBJ2-5; a weak D match, TRBD2 (5 bases). The source of this sequence is a woman aged 60-70 years in good health. The CDR3 DNA sequence: TGTGCCAGCAGCCCCCAACCGGGGAGAGCAGAGACCCAGTACTTC. Encoded protein: CASSPQPGRAETQYF.